These T cell receptor beta chains were read from a single sample in a study of CD8 T cells in Susac syndrome. Each CDR3 protein gets one entry after TCRdb re-called the immunoSEQ multiplex PCR reads with MiXCR. The profile shows 65,000 to 75,000 distinct CDR3 sequences, about 95% of them singletons. The sample consisted of CD8+ T cells from PBMCs. The receptors here all came from a human donor in good health. Both conserved end residues are part of each CDR3. D genes are given only for firm matches. Size values are once, few and many counts, or a class for expanded clones, and some rows have none.

v_gene: TRBV28; len: 15; d_gene: .; abundance: .; j_gene: TRBJ1-3; CDR3aa: CASSHPGTAMDTIYF; CDR3nt: TGTGCCAGCAGTCACCCAGGCACAGCGATGGACACCATATATTTT
v_gene: TRBV6-1; len: 14; d_gene: TRBD1; abundance: .; j_gene: TRBJ1-2; CDR3aa: CASSEAGQGPGYTF; CDR3nt: TGTGCCAGCAGTGAAGCCGGACAGGGTCCTGGCTACACCTTC
v_gene: TRBV7-9; len: 13; d_gene: .; abundance: .; j_gene: TRBJ1-1; CDR3aa: CASSLGGAIGAFF; CDR3nt: TGTGCCAGCAGCTTAGGTGGAGCCATTGGGGCTTTCTTT
v_gene: TRBV29-1; len: 14; d_gene: TRBD1; abundance: .; j_gene: TRBJ1-4; CDR3aa: CSVELAGGNEKLFF; CDR3nt: TGCAGCGTTGAATTGGCAGGGGGCAATGAAAAACTGTTTTTT
v_gene: TRBV19; len: 15; d_gene: TRBD1; abundance: .; j_gene: TRBJ1-2; CDR3aa: CASSPGTGGAYGYTF; CDR3nt: TGTGCCAGTAGCCCCGGGACAGGGGGCGCCTATGGCTACACCTTC
v_gene: TRBV11-2; len: 14; d_gene: .; abundance: .; j_gene: TRBJ2-7; CDR3aa: CASSLEAGSYEQYF; CDR3nt: TGTGCCAGCAGCTTAGAGGCTGGCTCCTACGAGCAGTACTTC
v_gene: TRBV29-1; len: 15; d_gene: TRBD2; abundance: .; j_gene: TRBJ2-2; CDR3aa: CSVGLAELNTGELFF; CDR3nt: TGCAGCGTCGGACTAGCGGAGTTGAACACCGGGGAGCTGTTTTTT
v_gene: TRBV27; len: 14; d_gene: TRBD1; abundance: .; j_gene: TRBJ1-2; CDR3aa: CASSLSYRGGGYTF; CDR3nt: TGTGCCAGCAGTTTATCTTACAGGGGGGGTGGCTACACCTTC
v_gene: TRBV7-9; len: 12; d_gene: .; abundance: once; j_gene: TRBJ2-2; CDR3aa: CASRVDTGELFF; CDR3nt: TGTGCCAGCAGGGTAGACACCGGGGAGCTGTTTTTT
v_gene: TRBV4-3; len: 13; d_gene: .; abundance: .; j_gene: TRBJ2-3; CDR3aa: CASSQDGADTQYF; CDR3nt: TGCGCCAGCAGCCAAGATGGGGCAGATACGCAGTATTTT
v_gene: TRBV29-1; len: 16; d_gene: TRBD1; abundance: .; j_gene: TRBJ2-7; CDR3aa: CSVEVPGGLSSYEQYF; CDR3nt: TGCAGCGTTGAGGTTCCAGGGGGCCTAAGCTCCTACGAGCAGTACTTC
v_gene: TRBV20-1; len: 15; d_gene: .; abundance: .; j_gene: TRBJ2-3; CDR3aa: CSARDDTASTDTQYF; CDR3nt: TGCAGTGCTAGAGATGATACGGCAAGCACAGATACGCAGTATTTT
v_gene: TRBV12-3/TRBV12-4; len: 16; d_gene: TRBD2; abundance: .; j_gene: TRBJ2-1; CDR3aa: CASSYRLAGANNEQFF; CDR3nt: TGTGCCAGCAGTTATCGACTAGCGGGGGCAAACAATGAGCAGTTCTTC
v_gene: TRBV2; len: 16; d_gene: TRBD2; abundance: .; j_gene: TRBJ2-5; CDR3aa: CASSEYASGGQETQYF; CDR3nt: TGTGCCAGCAGTGAATATGCTAGCGGGGGCCAAGAGACCCAGTACTTC
v_gene: TRBV10-3; len: 17; d_gene: .; abundance: .; j_gene: TRBJ2-3; CDR3aa: CAIRDGMGVSSTDTQYF; CDR3nt: TGTGCCATCAGGGACGGAATGGGGGTCTCTAGCACAGATACGCAGTATTTT
v_gene: TRBV9; len: 15; d_gene: TRBD2; abundance: .; j_gene: TRBJ2-3; CDR3aa: CASTDERGGLDTQYF; CDR3nt: TGTGCCAGCACCGACGAACGGGGGGGGCTTGATACGCAGTATTTT
v_gene: TRBV5-1; len: 14; d_gene: .; abundance: .; j_gene: TRBJ1-1; CDR3aa: CASSLRGEGTEAFF; CDR3nt: TGCGCCAGCAGCTTGCGGGGGGAGGGCACTGAAGCTTTCTTT